This T cell receptor beta chain was recorded in a study of cytomegalovirus exposure and HLA in healthy donors. Primers included in the PCR were 60 Vbeta and 13 Jbeta primers. Produced via immunoSEQ multiplex PCR; TCRdb's table is partial and in-frame only. The sample consists of over 150,000 clones, roughly 85% of them appearing once. The CDR3 has 16 residues. Germline loops: CDR1 SNHLY, CDR2 FYNNEI. V lost 6 bases to trimming and J lost 3 bases, with 15 bases between them. The gene calls are TRBV2 and TRBJ1-6; D gene ambiguous. The source material was PBMCs. The source of this sequence is a woman in her twenties or thirties in good health and CMV-seronegative. The CDR3 region has the DNA TGTGCCAGCAGGACGGGAGGAATAGACTATAATTCACCCCTCCACTTT. Translated, it gives CASRTGGIDYNSPLHF.